Given below is one TCR beta chain in context. Unique molecular identifiers featured in how the TCRbeta library was prepared. TCRdb passed the PCR reads through MiXCR, listing each CDR3 protein once. Here the sample spans some 500,000 distinct CDR3 sequences, around 18% being singletons. This sample is drawn from a study of T-cell reconstitution after alpha-beta-depleted transplantation in children. V was pared by 3 bases and J by 10 bases, with 11 bases between. This CDR3 contains 12 residues. Germline V gene sequence: CDR1 SGHNT, CDR2 YYREEE (reference sequence). Source: PBMCs from the stem cell graft donor, taken from the stem cell graft. The chain links TRBV5-4 to TRBJ2-1; no clear D gene. The origin of this receptor is a human donor who donated a stem cell graft to a child with acute lymphoblastic leukemia. As DNA, the CDR3 is TGTGCCAGCAGCTCCACCGGGCCCGAGCAGTTCTTC. This sequence encodes CASSSTGPEQFF.